This T cell receptor beta chain comes out of a study of OX40 agonist ivuxolimab in advanced cancers. Study-wide points: Dose levels from 0.1 to 3.0 mg/kg saw CD4+ and CD8+ blood T cells expand clonally by week 6.

Sampled blood was obtained at baseline, cycle 4 day 1, and cycle 7 day 1. Sequenced by immunoSEQ multiplex PCR; TCRdb stores in-frame clones only, minus some. Seen here are fewer than 30,000 clones, 70% to 90% observed once, and the top ten hold just under 20%. CDR3 length equals 10 residues. The table lists this clone with a few counts. Its target is unknown. The sequences come from CD4+ or CD8+ T cells sorted from blood, collected in a trial of the OX40 agonist ivuxolimab. The rearrangement links TRBV21-1 to TRBJ1-5. TRBV21-1 corresponds to a pseudogene. The sequence derives from an adult with an advanced solid tumor such as melanoma, head and neck, liver or kidney cancer. The CDR3 region is CASSILPQHF. The CDR3 bases are TGTGCCAGCAGCATACTGCCCCAGCATTTT.